This T cell receptor beta chain was observed in a study of blood T cell repertoires in COVID-19. Across the whole study: Material from acute and convalescent COVID-19 was sourced from the United States, Italy and Spain. Sample material is recorded as cDNA or gDNA derived from T cells, B-cell-depleted T cells, or PBMCs.

V shed 3 bases, J shed 2 bases, and the junction held 8 bases outside the gene matches. Germline CDR1 is LGHDT and CDR2 is YNNKEL (reference sequence). The CDR3 loop spans 16 amino acids. Profiled with immunoSEQ multiplex PCR; TCRdb holds only in-frame clones, not every one. This sample yields about 150,000 clones, of which approximately 89% are seen a single time; 1.5% to 2% belongs to the top ten. This clone was picked up one time. The chain recombines TRBV3-1 (or the pseudogene TRBV3-2) with TRBJ2-7; 9 nucleotides align to TRBD1. Sequenced material: peripheral blood. This sequence was found in a human donor in a cohort sampled during active COVID-19. CDR3 DNA sequence: TGTGCCAGCAGCCACCTACCGGGACAGGGCGCCTACGAGCAGTACTTC. Its protein product is CASSHLPGQGAYEQYF.